The source of this T cell receptor (beta chain) is a study of blood T cell repertoires in COVID-19. In the study overall: Sample material is recorded as cDNA or gDNA derived from T cells, B-cell-depleted T cells, or PBMCs.

Source study methods: For nucleated cells, counts were estimated from reference gene primer amplification. TCRdb keeps only in-frame clones here, not all; method: immunoSEQ multiplex PCR. D and trimming were read from the DNA, whereas the V and J calls and clone size are those reported in that table. The sample contains roughly 200,000 clones, around 83% of which appear only once. This receptor was obtained from a man aged 35 to 55 with active or convalescent COVID-19. Sequencing was performed on peripheral blood.

CDR3 coding DNA: TGCAGCGCCACTAGCGGACAGATAGGTACGCAGTATTTT. Translation: CSATSGQIGTQYF. The chain couples TRBV29-1 to TRBJ2-3, with 8 bases identical to TRBD2. This CDR3 has 13 amino acids. The V and J ends lost 7 bases and 8 bases, in that order; junction bases with no gene match: 11. Germline V gene data show CDR1 as SQVTM and CDR2 as ANQGSEA.